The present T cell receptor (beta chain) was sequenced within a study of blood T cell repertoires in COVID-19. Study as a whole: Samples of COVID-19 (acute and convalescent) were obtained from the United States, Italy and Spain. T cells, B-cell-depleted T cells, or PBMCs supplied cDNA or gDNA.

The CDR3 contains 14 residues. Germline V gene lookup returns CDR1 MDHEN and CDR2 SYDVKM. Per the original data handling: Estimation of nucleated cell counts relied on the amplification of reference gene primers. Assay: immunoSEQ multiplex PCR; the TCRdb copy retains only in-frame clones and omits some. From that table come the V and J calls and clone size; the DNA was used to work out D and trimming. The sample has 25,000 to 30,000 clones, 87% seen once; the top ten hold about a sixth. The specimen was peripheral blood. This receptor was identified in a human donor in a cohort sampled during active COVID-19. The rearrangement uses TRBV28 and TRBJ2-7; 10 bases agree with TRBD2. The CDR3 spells CACEPGLARFEQYF. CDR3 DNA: TGTGCTTGCGAACCGGGACTAGCGAGATTCGAGCAGTACTTC.